These 27 T cell receptor beta chains share one sample of origin, sequenced in a study of T-cell reconstitution after alpha-beta-depleted transplantation in children. Unique molecular identifiers were used in preparing the TCRbeta library. Each CDR3 protein is one row after TCRdb ran MiXCR on the PCR reads. The profile covers about 580,000 distinct CDR3 sequences, with 20% to 25% appearing a single time and around an eighth taken by the ten largest. This sample comprised PBMCs, mostly from graft donor cells, obtained 360 days after TCRalphabeta/CD19-depleted stem cell transplant. These receptors all come from a boy under two years old who had a stem cell transplant for acute myeloid leukemia, so the T cells may come from the graft donor.

The chain joins TRBV20-1 to TRBJ2-5, with D maybe TRBD2 (5 bases). The CDR3 spans 14 residues. CDR1 DFQATT and CDR2 SNEGSKA come from the germline V gene (reference sequence). Deletions cut 1 base from V and 4 bases from J, with 13 bases between. The CDR3 is CSARGGSQAETQYF. CDR3 sequence (DNA): TGCAGTGCTAGAGGCGGGTCGCAGGCAGAGACCCAGTACTTC.

This clonotype was recorded many times. This chain links TRBV5-6 with TRBJ2-3, with D perhaps given as TRBD1 or TRBD2 (5 bases each). The CDR3 is 15 residues long. V was cut by 3 bases and J by 5 bases, with 16 bases left in between. Germline V lookup: CDR1 SGHDT, CDR2 YYEEEE. The CDR3 here is CASSSDGDRIDTQYF. The CDR3 DNA reads as TGTGCCAGCAGCTCAGACGGGGACCGGATAGATACGCAGTATTTT.

This clonotype turned up a few times. At one of its ends the junction is not consistent with the germline gene, which may arise from a read error. This rearrangement joins TRBV28 to TRBJ2-2, with 11 bases fitting TRBD1. There are 15 residues in the CDR3. Germline V gene sequence: CDR1 MDHEN, CDR2 SYDVKM. CDR3 nucleotides: TGTGCCACCAGTGGGACAGGGGGGAACACCGGGGAGCTGTTTTTT. Its protein is CATSGTGGNTGELFF.

The CDR3 DNA reads as TGTGCCAGCAGTTTCGGCACATATAGCAATCAGCCCCAGCATTTT. Residues: CASSFGTYSNQPQHF. The chain joins TRBV28 to TRBJ1-5; D gene ambiguous. With 3 bases removed from V and 0 bases from J, the gap between germline ends came to 9 bases. CDR3 length equals 15 residues. CDR1 is MDHEN and CDR2 is SYDVKM in the germline V gene. Variable domain in full (rest from reference TRBV28 and TRBJ1-5): DVKVTQSSRYLVKRTGEKVFLECVQDMDHENMFWYRQDPGLGLRLIYFSYDVKMKEKGDIPEGYSVSREKKERFSLILESASTNQTSMYLCASSFGTYSNQPQHFGDGTRLSIL.

As regards this clonotype: A much larger clone differs by one base, so this may be a read error. The chain recombines TRBV2 with TRBJ1-5, with TRBD1 identical over 8 bases. The V and J ends lost 10 bases and 0 bases, in that order; junction bases with no gene match: 8. This CDR3 has 15 amino acids. CDR1 and CDR2 from the germline V gene are SNHLY and FYNNEI. This CDR3 reads CAIRADRASNQPQHF. As DNA, the CDR3 is TGTGCCATCAGGGCGGACAGGGCTAGCAATCAGCCCCAGCATTTT.

This clonotype was found many times. V usage is TRBV4-1 and J usage is TRBJ2-4, with D perhaps matching TRBD1 (6 bases). V dropped 3 bases and J dropped 9 bases, with 18 bases sitting between them. The CDR3 is 15 residues long. Germline CDR1 and CDR2: MGHRA and YSYEKL. The DNA of the CDR3 is TGCGCCAGCAGCCAGGGGGCCGACAGGACCGGCATTCAGTACTTC. Its translation is CASSQGADRTGIQYF.

The rearrangement links TRBV20-1 to TRBJ1-3; D call uncertain. The CDR3 extends over 12 amino acids. CDR1 and CDR2 from the germline V gene are DFQATT and SNEGSKA (reference sequence). V lost 6 bases, J lost 2 bases, and 8 bases lay in between. CDR3 nucleotides: TGCAGTGCCGCCTCAACTGGAAACACCATATATTTT. The encoded protein is CSAASTGNTIYF.

This clonotype was found a few times. The J gene is TRBJ2-1, the V gene TRBV12-3 or TRBV12-4; TRBD1 matches 8 bases. Germline trimming cut 7 bases from V and 4 bases from J; bases unmatched to any gene: 12. CDR3 length: 16 amino acids. The CDR3 reads CASTHPVDRAYNEQFF. The DNA of the CDR3 is TGTGCCAGCACCCACCCCGTGGACAGGGCTTACAATGAGCAGTTCTTC.

The sample holds a few counts of this clonotype. The chain carries TRBV12-5 and TRBJ2-3, with D unresolved. The CDR3 is 15 amino acids. The V gene's germline CDR1 is LGHNT and CDR2 FRNRAP. The germline V and J ends were trimmed by 7 bases and 1 base, with 15 bases remaining between them. CDR3 residues: CASAKARLGTDTQYF. The CDR3 DNA reads TGTGCTAGTGCAAAGGCCCGTTTGGGCACAGATACGCAGTATTTT.

This clonotype was detected only a few times. The V and J genes are TRBV21-1 and TRBJ2-2. TRBV21-1 represents a pseudogene. The CDR3 is 15 amino acids. The DNA for the CDR3 is TGTGCCAGCAGCAAAGGCCTGAAACACACCGGGGAGCTGTTTTTT. It specifies CASSKGLKHTGELFF.

The gene calls are TRBV6-1 and TRBJ2-7, with D perhaps TRBD1 (6 bases). The CDR3 runs 13 residues. V was trimmed by 3 bases and J by 7 bases, leaving 13 bases between them. Germline V lookup: CDR1 MNHNS, CDR2 SASEGT. The CDR3 reads CASSEAGTKEQYV. CDR3 DNA: TGTGCCAGCAGTGAGGCCGGGACAAAAGAGCAGTACGTC.

This clonotype turned up a few times. This CDR3 is CSAGSRRTGRTEAFF. The CDR3 region has the DNA TGCAGTGCTGGATCGAGGAGGACAGGCCGGACGGAAGCTTTCTTT. The V gene is TRBV20-1, the J gene TRBJ1-1; TRBD1 matches at 7 bases. The germline gives CDR1 DFQATT, CDR2 SNEGSKA (reference sequence). The ends lost 5 bases at V and 8 bases at J; junction bases unmatched: 17. The CDR3 contains 15 residues.

In this sample, this clonotype turned up many times. The J gene is TRBJ2-7, the V gene TRBV29-1; no definite D call. The germline V gene encodes CDR1 SQVTM and CDR2 ANQGSEA. The CDR3 contains 11 residues. The germline V and J ends were trimmed by 0 bases and 3 bases, with 3 bases remaining between them. This CDR3 reads CSVEDRYEQYF. The CDR3 DNA sequence: TGCAGCGTTGAAGACCGCTACGAGCAGTACTTC.

This clonotype was recorded many times. The chain is built from TRBV11-2 and TRBJ2-2, with 8 bases matching TRBD2. The length of the CDR3 is 17 residues. CDR1 and CDR2 (germline): SGHAT, FQNNGV. With V trimmed by 5 bases and J by 4 bases, 12 bases remained unmatched. The CDR3 nucleotides are TGTGCCAGCAGCGTACGACGGGGGGGCCGTGGCACCGGGGAGCTGTTTTTT. This encodes CASSVRRGGRGTGELFF.

This clonotype showed up just a few times. The J gene is TRBJ2-1, the V gene TRBV25-1; the D gene is possibly TRBD1 (6 bases). Per the germline V gene, CDR1 is MGHDK and CDR2 is SYGVNS. CDR3 length equals 14 residues. V gave up 7 bases and J gave up 0 bases, with 10 bases separating them. CDR3 coding DNA: TGTGCCAGCACAGGGGAGAGCTCCTACAATGAGCAGTTCTTC. As protein: CASTGESSYNEQFF.

Many counts were recorded for this clonotype. The CDR3 loop reads CASSFRGGTNEKLFF. CDR3 in DNA: TGTGCCAGCAGTTTCCGGGGGGGCACTAATGAAAAACTGTTTTTT. The chain couples TRBV12-3 or TRBV12-4 to TRBJ1-4; D perhaps matches TRBD1 (6 bases). This CDR3 comprises 15 residues. The V end was cut by 3 bases, the J end by 2 bases, with 10 bases between.

Ten or more counts support this clonotype. V is TRBV21-1 and J is TRBJ1-4. TRBV21-1 is termed a pseudogene. The CDR3 is 11 amino acids. CDR3 coding DNA: TGTGCCCGGGTGGGGAGTGGGCAACTGTTTTTT. Translated, it gives CARVGSGQLFF.

The chain recombines TRBV7-2 with TRBJ1-2; 7 bases match TRBD1. Germline-derived CDR1 and CDR2 are SGHTA and FQGNSA. The length of the CDR3 is 15 residues. The V gene end was trimmed by 5 bases and the J gene end by 2 bases; junction bases not matched to a gene: 8. CDR3 sequence (DNA): TGTGCCAGCAGCCGGACAGGACTTACGAACTATGGCTACACCTTC. Amino acid sequence: CASSRTGLTNYGYTF.

The V gene is TRBV9, the J gene TRBJ1-6; D remains unclear. This CDR3 region has 14 residues. Trimming shortened V by 0 bases and J by 10 bases, and 11 bases separated the two germline ends. Germline-derived CDR1 and CDR2 are SGDLS and YYNGEE. In DNA, the CDR3 is TGTGCCAGCAGCGTAGTCAGTTCTGGCTCACCCCTCCACTTT. Its protein product is CASSVVSSGSPLHF.

This clonotype has just a few counts. This rearrangement joins TRBV11-2 to TRBJ2-7; no definite D call. The CDR3 is 13 amino acids. Looked up from germline, CDR1 is SGHAT and CDR2 is FQNNGV. V shed 5 bases and J shed 4 bases, with 12 bases lying between them. CDR3 in DNA: TGTGCCAGCAGCCCTGGGTGGGGTTACGAGCAGTACTTC. It encodes CASSPGWGYEQYF.

This clonotype occurred a few times. This chain joins TRBV29-1 and TRBJ2-5; 7 bases are shared with TRBD2. Germline loops: CDR1 SQVTM, CDR2 ANQGSEA. V gave up 4 bases and J gave up 6 bases; unmatched junction bases: 14. The CDR3 consists of 15 residues. CDR3 nucleotide sequence: TGCAGCGTTGGTGATACCCTCAGGGAGGGGAAGACCCAGTACTTC. Amino acid sequence: CSVGDTLREGKTQYF.

The chain uses TRBV20-1 and TRBJ1-3, with D possibly matching TRBD1 (5 bases). Between the trimmed V and J ends, which lost 0 bases and 4 bases, there was a span of 13 bases. The CDR3 totals 15 residues. Germline CDR1 and CDR2: DFQATT and SNEGSKA (reference sequence). CDR3 loop: CSAREGAGVGNTIYF. DNA for the CDR3: TGCAGTGCTAGAGAAGGGGCAGGCGTCGGAAACACCATATATTTT.

Many counts were recorded for this clonotype. The V and J genes are TRBV2 and TRBJ2-7, with D hard to call. The V end was cut by 8 bases, the J end by 2 bases, with 10 bases between. The CDR3 is made up of 12 amino acids. Looked up from germline, CDR1 is SNHLY and CDR2 is FYNNEI. The CDR3 DNA is TGTGCCAGCCACCCTGACACCTACGAGCAGTACTTC. It encodes CASHPDTYEQYF.

This clonotype was seen a handful of times. The CDR3 region has the DNA TGCGCCAGCAGCTTGGGGGACAGGGCAAAGGGTGAGCAGTTCTTC. As protein: CASSLGDRAKGEQFF. The gene calls are TRBV5-1 and TRBJ2-1; 9 bases line up with TRBD1. The CDR3 has 15 amino acids. Germline lookup yields CDR1 SGHRS and CDR2 YFSETQ. V shed 0 bases, J shed 9 bases, and the junction held 7 bases outside the gene matches.

The chain employs TRBV12-3 or TRBV12-4 and TRBJ1-5, with a possible D match to TRBD1 (6 bases). V shed 7 bases and J shed 6 bases, with 16 bases lying between them. The CDR3 runs to 14 residues. CDR3 nucleotides: TGTGCCAGCAATCCCACAGGGCCGAGTCAGCCCCAGCATTTT. This translates into CASNPTGPSQPQHF.

The chain joins TRBV24-1 to TRBJ2-3; D is possibly TRBD1 (6 bases). Germline V gene data show CDR1 as KGHDR and CDR2 as SFDVKD. This CDR3 is 13 amino acids long. V was pared by 10 bases and J by 0 bases, with 10 bases between. The CDR3 protein is CATTGHSTDTQYF. In nucleotides, the CDR3 is TGTGCCACAACGGGACATAGCACAGATACGCAGTATTTT.

This clonotype was detected only a few times. V usage is TRBV20-1 and J usage is TRBJ1-1, with 7 bases fitting TRBD1. In germline, CDR1 is DFQATT, CDR2 SNEGSKA (reference sequence). J was trimmed by 10 bases and V by 6 bases; bases with no gene match: 8. This CDR3 region has 11 residues. CDR3 sequence (DNA): TGCAGTGCACCACAGGGGATGGGAGCTTTCTTT. It codes for CSAPQGMGAFF.